A selection of T cell receptor beta chains follows, all from one sample in a study of naive and memory T cell subsets. TCRdb reanalysed the UMI-ligation and nested PCR reads using MiXCR and keeps one entry per CDR3 protein. The data show around 37,000 distinct CDR3 sequences, with about 11% seen just once and 3.5% to 5% held by the top ten. The sequencing here drew on skin, taken from a tuberculin skin test site. The receptors come from an adult in good health. Both conserved end residues are part of each CDR3.

V gene,J gene,CDR3 length,CDR3 protein
TRBV20-1,TRBJ1-5,15,CSAGGGHYSNQPQHF
TRBV20-1,TRBJ1-5,14,CSASGAGLNQPQHF
TRBV3-1,TRBJ2-7,18,CASSQDNGLGDRAYEQYF
TRBV29-1,TRBJ1-2,13,CSVEPGGKNGYTF
TRBV30,TRBJ1-1,13,CAWNRGAGTEAFF
TRBV3-1,TRBJ2-1,12,CASSQYVDEQFF
TRBV5-4,TRBJ2-3,14,CASRIAGVTDTQYF
TRBV5-4,TRBJ1-6,14,CASSFDGHNSPLHF
TRBV7-9,TRBJ1-1,14,CASSYGQDSDEAFF
TRBV5-4,TRBJ2-4,12,CASNGDTNIQYF
TRBV21-1,TRBJ1-5,12,CASIPDNQPQHF
TRBV20-1,TRBJ2-5,14,CSASGGRYQETQYF
TRBV27,TRBJ1-2,14,CASARTEANYGYTF
TRBV19,TRBJ1-5,16,CASSGWTGGMAQPQHF
TRBV29-1,TRBJ1-2,15,CSAAFWIRQLYGYTF
TRBV12-3/TRBV12-4,TRBJ2-7,14,CASTLSQSSYEQYF
TRBV5-1,TRBJ2-4,15,CASSLLGSAKNIQYF
TRBV6-5,TRBJ1-5,14,CASSQTDGDQPQHF
TRBV27,TRBJ2-6,18,CASSLYGTGYSGANVLTF
TRBV11-1,TRBJ2-7,15,CASSSGTGGAYEQYF
TRBV28,TRBJ2-7,15,CASSSPLYSSYEQYF
TRBV30,TRBJ2-2,13,CAWTKMYTGELFF
TRBV20-1,TRBJ1-3,13,CSASPFSGNTIYF
TRBV5-1,TRBJ2-7,13,CASSWDSIYEQYF
TRBV27,TRBJ2-3,16,CASSFLAGGLTDTQYF
TRBV3-1,TRBJ2-7,16,CASSQDLQVHSYEQYF
TRBV20-1,TRBJ1-5,13,CSASRGRNQPQHF
TRBV6-2/TRBV6-3,TRBJ2-4,14,CASRPRDTQNIQYF
TRBV20-1,TRBJ1-1,12,CSASTPNTEAFF
TRBV5-1,TRBJ2-5,14,CASSLAVGQETQYF
TRBV6-5,TRBJ1-2,17,CASSYSKGYGSTYGYTF
TRBV12-3/TRBV12-4,TRBJ1-5,14,CASSPASVDQPQHF
TRBV20-1,TRBJ1-1,13,CSASLRANTEAFF
TRBV2,TRBJ2-2,15,CASSGLAGALGELFF
TRBV20-1,TRBJ1-5,15,CSARDWTGTGQPQHF
TRBV20-1,TRBJ2-5,12,CSARLATETQYF
TRBV2,TRBJ1-4,16,CASSPTRGGGHEKLFF
TRBV11-2,TRBJ2-2,12,CASSRQTGELFF
TRBV7-9,TRBJ2-7,14,CATEDRGPPYEQYF
TRBV20-1,TRBJ2-3,14,CSARVPAGTDTQYF